Only one count was recorded for the clone carrying this TCR beta chain. This record belongs to a study of blood T cell repertoires in COVID-19. Study-wide context: T cells, B-cell-depleted T cells, or PBMCs provided the cDNA or gDNA that served as material.

Germline CDR1 and CDR2: SGHAT and FQNNGV. The V and J ends lost 3 bases and 9 bases, in that order; junction bases with no gene match: 9. The CDR3 extends over 15 amino acids. Original methodology: From reference gene primer amplification, estimates of nucleated cell counts were derived. Sequenced by immunoSEQ multiplex PCR; TCRdb stores in-frame clones only, minus some. V, J and clone size derive from that table, while D and trimming were established from the DNA sequence. The sample carries 160,000 or so clones, more than 70% recorded once. The sequenced sample was peripheral blood. This TCR was sampled from a man aged 55-75 years with acute or convalescent COVID-19. The chain combines TRBV11-2 with TRBJ2-1; 9 nucleotides match TRBD2. The CDR3 loop is CASSFRLAAHVEQFF. The CDR3, as DNA: TGTGCCAGCAGCTTTCGACTAGCGGCCCACGTTGAGCAGTTCTTC.